The 28 T cell receptor beta chains below all came from one sample that was sequenced in a study of cytomegalovirus exposure and HLA in healthy donors. The study ran its PCR with 60 Vbeta and 13 Jbeta primers. This table comes from immunoSEQ multiplex PCR, and its TCRdb copy is limited to in-frame clones, with some not included. The sample has 150,000 to 200,000 clones; roughly 82% are singletons. Sequenced input: PBMCs. Every receptor here comes from a man aged 40-49 years in good health and CMV-seronegative.

This clone was seen only once. The V call is TRBV5-1, the J call TRBJ1-1; tentatively, D is TRBD1 (5 bases). Germline V gene lookup returns CDR1 SGHRS and CDR2 YFSETQ. V lost 0 bases to trimming and J lost 1 base, with 7 bases between them. CDR3 length: 14 residues. CDR3 region: CASSLGGENTEAFF. The CDR3 bases are TGCGCCAGCAGCTTGGGGGGGGAGAACACTGAAGCTTTCTTT.

This chain links TRBV19 with TRBJ2-7, with 9 bases lining up with TRBD2. CDR1 is LNHDA and CDR2 is SQIVND in the germline V gene (reference sequence). V shed 5 bases and J 6 bases; nucleotides not matched to a gene: 17. This CDR3 has 17 amino acids. The CDR3: CASSPARGGAFQAEQYF. The CDR3 nucleotides are TGTGCCAGTAGTCCCGCTCGCGGGGGGGCATTTCAGGCCGAGCAGTACTTC. The full variable domain, its missing parts supplied by reference TRBV19 and TRBJ2-7, is DGGITQSPKYLFRKEGQNVTLSCEQNLNHDAMYWYRQDPGQGLRLIYYSQIVNDFQKGDIAEGYSVSREKKESFPLTVTSAQKNPTAFYLCASSPARGGAFQAEQYFGPGTRLTVT.

The rearrangement joins TRBV7-2 to TRBJ1-3; the D gene is possibly TRBD1 (5 bases). The CDR3 sequence is 17 residues long. V lost 4 bases, J lost 4 bases, and 20 bases lay in between. The germline gives CDR1 SGHTA, CDR2 FQGNSA. The CDR3 coding sequence is TGTGCCAGCAGCTCCAACCCCTTGGGTAGGGGAGGAAACACCATATATTTT. This encodes CASSSNPLGRGGNTIYF. The full variable domain, completed using reference TRBV7-2 and TRBJ1-3, is GAGVSQSPSNKVTEKGKDVELRCDPISGHTALYWYRQSLGQGLEFLIYFQGNSAPDKSGLPSDRFSAERTGGSVSTLTIQRTQQEDSAVYLCASSSNPLGRGGNTIYFGEGSWLTVV.

This clone was detected only once. J is TRBJ1-5 and V is TRBV4-1, with D hard to call. The CDR3 spans 14 residues. V lost 1 base, J lost 7 bases, and 11 bases lay in between. Per the germline V gene, CDR1 is MGHRA and CDR2 is YSYEKL. The CDR3 region has the DNA TGCGCCAGCAGCCAAGCCTCGGAGTACCAGCCCCAGCATTTT. Its translation is CASSQASEYQPQHF.

The J gene is TRBJ2-1, the V gene TRBV5-1, with 8 positions matching TRBD1. The ends lost 2 bases at V and 6 bases at J; junction bases unmatched: 4. The V gene's germline CDR1 is SGHRS and CDR2 YFSETQ. This CDR3 comprises 14 residues. The CDR3 sequence: CASSFGDRGNEQFF. The DNA of the CDR3 is TGCGCCAGCAGCTTCGGAGACAGGGGCAATGAGCAGTTCTTC.

The V and J genes are TRBV28 and TRBJ1-1; D unresolved. V lost 8 bases and J lost 5, with 21 bases in between. The CDR3 has 15 residues. The germline CDR1 and CDR2 sequences are MDHEN and SYDVKM. The DNA for the CDR3 is TGTGCCAGCGAGGTGATGGGTGCCGGGAGGACTGAAGCTTTCTTT. This translates into CASEVMGAGRTEAFF.

The J gene is TRBJ2-3, the V gene TRBV4-2; 7 positions match TRBD1. From germline, CDR1 is LGHNA and CDR2 YNFKEQ. The CDR3 consists of 16 residues. J was trimmed by 4 bases and V by 3 bases; bases with no gene match: 10. CDR3 DNA: TGTGCCAGCAGCCAGGCGACAGGGAGTTGGCCAGATACGCAGTATTTT. Translation gives CASSQATGSWPDTQYF.

V and J are TRBV6-1 and TRBJ2-7; 14 nucleotides line up with TRBD2. The germline V gene has CDR1 MNHNS and CDR2 SASEGT. After removal of 1 base from V and 6 bases from J, the junction contained 5 bases not matched to a gene. This CDR3 has 16 amino acids. CDR3 residues: CASSEEVGLAGAEQYF. Here the CDR3 DNA reads TGTGCCAGCAGTGAAGAGGTGGGACTAGCGGGAGCCGAGCAGTACTTC.

This clone was found a few times. For the CDR3, the DNA is TGTGCCAGTAGTCCCTCGGGACTAGCGGGTAATGTGGGAGGGCAGTACTTC. It specifies CASSPSGLAGNVGGQYF. The chain has TRBV19 and TRBJ2-7, with 12 positions matching TRBD2. The V gene's germline CDR1 is LNHDA and CDR2 SQIVND (reference sequence). V trimming: 5 bases; J trimming: 9 bases; junction bases outside the gene matches: 17. The length of the CDR3 is 17 residues.

Details on this clone: The sample carries other DNA sequences with the same CDR3. V is TRBV4-3 and J is TRBJ2-5, with D tentatively TRBD2 (7 bases). The germline gives CDR1 LGHNA, CDR2 YSLEER. V lost 0 bases, J lost 5 bases, and 13 bases lay in between. The length of the CDR3 is 15 residues. The CDR3, as DNA: TGCGCCAGCAGCCAAGATCCGGGGGGCGGGGAGACCCAGTACTTC. Amino acids: CASSQDPGGGETQYF.

CDR3 sequence (DNA): TGTGCCAGCAGCTTTGGGACAACGACCTACGAGCAGTACTTC. Protein product: CASSFGTTTYEQYF. V is TRBV7-2 and J is TRBJ2-7, with TRBD1 as a possible D gene (6 bases). The germline CDR1 and CDR2 sequences are SGHTA and FQGNSA. The ends were cut back, 3 bases at V and 2 bases at J, with 11 bases in the middle. This CDR3 comprises 14 residues.

This clone has more than one count but fewer than ten. This chain connects TRBV15 to TRBJ1-2; D gene uncertain. Per germline, CDR1 LNHNV and CDR2 YYDKDF (reference sequence). The CDR3 runs 13 residues. Trimming removed 0 bases from V and 1 base from J, with 3 bases in between. For the CDR3, the DNA is TGTGCCACCAGCAGAGATCGTAACTATGGCTACACCTTC. Encoded protein: CATSRDRNYGYTF.

The genes are TRBV6-5 and TRBJ2-3; 11 bases line up with TRBD2. Germline trimming cut 5 bases from V and 6 bases from J; bases unmatched to any gene: 4. The length of the CDR3 is 14 residues. CDR1 is MNHEY, CDR2 SVGAGI, per germline. In DNA form, the CDR3 reads TGTGCCAGCAGTCACTGGACTAGCGGGGATACGCAGTATTTT. Protein: CASSHWTSGDTQYF.

This chain joins TRBV27 and TRBJ2-2, with 9 bases lining up with TRBD2. The CDR3 covers 15 residues. V shed 5 bases, J shed 3 bases, and the junction held 4 bases outside the gene matches. Germline CDR1 and CDR2: MNHEY and SMNVEV (reference sequence). CDR3 in DNA: TGTGCCAGCAGTGAGCGGGGGGCCGACACCGGGGAGCTGTTTTTT. It codes for CASSERGADTGELFF.

The CDR3 loop reads CAWTSGTGSNSNQPQHF. CDR3 DNA: TGTGCCTGGACCTCCGGGACAGGGTCTAATAGCAATCAGCCCCAGCATTTT. The chain carries TRBV30 and TRBJ1-5; 9 nucleotides agree with TRBD1. The junction had 10 bases not matched to a gene; V was cut back by 4 bases and J by 0 bases. Germline lookup yields CDR1 GTSNPN and CDR2 SVGIG (reference sequence). CDR3 length: 17 amino acids.

The chain recombines TRBV6-6 with TRBJ1-3; 9 positions agree with TRBD1. CDR1 is MNHNY and CDR2 is SVGAGI in the germline V gene (reference sequence). This CDR3 has 15 amino acids. With V trimmed by 5 bases and J by 3 bases, 5 bases remained unmatched. CDR3 coding DNA: TGTGCCAGCAGTCGACAGGGGGTCGGTGGAAACACCATATATTTT. Its translation is CASSRQGVGGNTIYF.

Written as DNA, the CDR3 is TGTGCCAGCAGTTACAGTAGTAGCGGGAGTGGCTACGAGCAGTACTTC. Amino acid sequence: CASSYSSSGSGYEQYF. This rearrangement joins TRBV6-5 to TRBJ2-7, with 9 positions matching TRBD2. Germline trimming cut 2 bases from V and 3 bases from J; bases unmatched to any gene: 8. Germline CDR1 MNHEY, CDR2 SVGAGI. The CDR3 has 16 residues.

V and J are TRBV7-8 and TRBJ1-3; D may be TRBD1 (5 bases). The CDR3 totals 15 residues. Germline CDR1 SGHVS, CDR2 FQNEAQ. The ends were cut back, 5 bases at V and 2 bases at J, with 13 bases in the middle. DNA for the CDR3: TGTGCCAGCAGCCACCCGGGAGGGGCTGGAAACACCATATATTTT. Translation: CASSHPGGAGNTIYF.

The rearrangement links TRBV11-2 to TRBJ2-7, with TRBD1 identical over 7 bases. Trimming at V came to 5 bases and at J to 2 bases, leaving 9 bases not matched to a gene. The CDR3 runs 15 residues. Germline-derived CDR1 and CDR2 are SGHAT and FQNNGV. The CDR3 sequence: CASSPDAGTAYEQYF. The CDR3 coding sequence is TGTGCCAGCAGCCCTGACGCCGGGACAGCCTACGAGCAGTACTTC.

This clone came up a few times. At the DNA level, this CDR3 is encoded by other sequences in the same sample as well. V usage is TRBV5-1 and J usage is TRBJ1-1; 8 nucleotides agree with TRBD1. The CDR3 has 13 amino acids. From germline, CDR1 is SGHRS and CDR2 YFSETQ. Losses at the gene ends were 7 bases for V and 1 base for J; bases not matched to a gene: 3. The CDR3 coding sequence is TGCGCCAGCGGCGGACAGGGGAACACTGAAGCTTTCTTT. Translated, it gives CASGGQGNTEAFF. The whole variable domain, remainder taken from reference TRBV5-1 and TRBJ1-1, is KAGVTQTPRYLIKTRGQQVTLSCSPISGHRSVSWYQQTPGQGLQFLFEYFSETQRNKGNFPGRFSGRQFSNSRSEMNVSTLELGDSALYLCASGGQGNTEAFFGQGTRLTVV.

A few counts support this clone. The CDR3 DNA follows: TGCGCCAGCAGCCAAGAGGCAATCAATGAGCAGTTCTTC. Translating gives CASSQEAINEQFF. This sequence joins TRBV4-1 and TRBJ2-1, with D unclear. The CDR3 runs to 13 residues. Germline V gene lookup returns CDR1 MGHRA and CDR2 YSYEKL. The V and J ends lost 0 bases and 6 bases respectively, with 6 bases between them.

This chain uses TRBV19 with TRBJ2-7; no definite D call. The CDR3 is 13 amino acids. The germline V and J ends were trimmed by 2 bases and 2 bases, with 7 bases remaining between them. Germline assignment: CDR1 LNHDA and CDR2 SQIVND (reference sequence). In nucleotides, the CDR3 is TGTGCCAGTAGTATAAACCGAGCCTACGAGCAGTACTTC. This gives the protein CASSINRAYEQYF.

This clone appeared a single time. Compared with germline, one end of the junction differs, possibly owing to a read error. The rearrangement joins TRBV7-2 to TRBJ1-1; D not certain. Germline CDR1 reads SGHTA; CDR2 reads FQGNSA. The CDR3 is made up of 15 amino acids. This CDR3 reads CASSRQTAQNAEAFF. CDR3 nucleotides: TGTGCCAGCAGCCGGCAGACTGCGCAGAACGCTGAAGCTTTCTTT. Full variable domain (missing parts from reference TRBV7-2 and TRBJ1-1): GAGVSQSPSNKVTEKGKDVELRCDPISGHTALYWYRQSLGQGLEFLIYFQGNSAPDKSGLPSDRFSAERTGGSVSTLTIQRTQQEDSAVYLCASSRQTAQNAEAFFGQGTRLTVV.

J is TRBJ1-4 and V is TRBV11-3; D ambiguous. The CDR3 runs to 15 residues. Germline V gene data show CDR1 as SGHNT and CDR2 as YENEEA. The V end was cut by 5 bases, the J end by 2 bases, with 12 bases between. CDR3: CASSPPWETNEKLFF. As DNA, the CDR3 is TGTGCCAGCAGCCCACCCTGGGAGACTAATGAAAAACTGTTTTTT.

The V and J genes are TRBV28 and TRBJ1-1; D gene uncertain. Trimming stripped 7 bases from V and 0 bases from J, with 12 bases between. CDR1 MDHEN and CDR2 SYDVKM come from the germline V gene. This CDR3 contains 14 residues. CDR3 protein: CASTSNRMNTEAFF. The CDR3 region has the DNA TGTGCCAGCACCTCTAACCGCATGAACACTGAAGCTTTCTTT.

V usage is TRBV7-9 and J usage is TRBJ1-3; 8 positions match TRBD1. Germline values: CDR1 SEHNR, CDR2 FQNEAQ (reference sequence). The CDR3 spans 16 residues. V trimming: 1 base; J trimming: 4 bases; junction bases outside the gene matches: 6. The CDR3 DNA sequence: TGTGCCAGCAGCTTAGGAGACAGGGGAACAGGAAACACCATATATTTT. Its protein product is CASSLGDRGTGNTIYF.

V gene TRBV11-2 combines with J gene TRBJ2-5; 7 bases align to TRBD2. CDR1 and CDR2 from the germline V gene are SGHAT and FQNNGV. V lost 1 base, J lost 5 bases, and 10 bases stayed unmatched. The CDR3 runs to 16 residues. Written as DNA, the CDR3 is TGTGCCAGCAGCTTAGGGGTGGCGGGGGTTAGTGAGACCCAGTACTTC. Translated: CASSLGVAGVSETQYF.

CDR3 sequence reads: CASSWDIYEQYF. CDR3 in DNA: TGTGCCAGCAGTTGGGACATCTACGAGCAGTACTTC. The chain couples TRBV28 to TRBJ2-7; TRBD1 is a possible D gene (6 bases). CDR1 is MDHEN, CDR2 SYDVKM, per germline. Deletions cut 4 bases from V and 3 bases from J, with 7 bases between. The CDR3 runs 12 residues.